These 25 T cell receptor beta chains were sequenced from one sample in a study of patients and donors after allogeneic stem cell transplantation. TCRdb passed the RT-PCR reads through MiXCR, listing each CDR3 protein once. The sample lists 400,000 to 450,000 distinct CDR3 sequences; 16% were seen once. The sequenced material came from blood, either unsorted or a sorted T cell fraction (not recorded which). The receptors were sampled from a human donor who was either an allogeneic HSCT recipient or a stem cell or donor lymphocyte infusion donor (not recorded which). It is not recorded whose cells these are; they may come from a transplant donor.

The CDR3 sequence: CASSPPGTGKDNEQFF. The CDR3 DNA sequence: TGTGCCAGCAGCCCCCCCGGGACAGGGAAGGACAATGAGCAGTTCTTC. The V gene is TRBV7-9, the J gene TRBJ2-1, with 9 positions matching TRBD1. With 5 bases clipped from V and 5 bases from J, the junction kept 10 bases outside the gene matches. Looked up from germline, CDR1 is SEHNR and CDR2 is FQNEAQ (reference sequence). The length of the CDR3 is 16 residues.

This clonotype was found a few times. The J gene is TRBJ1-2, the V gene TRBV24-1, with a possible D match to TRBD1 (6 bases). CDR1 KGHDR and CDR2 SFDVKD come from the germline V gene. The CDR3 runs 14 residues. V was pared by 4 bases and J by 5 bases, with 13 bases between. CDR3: CATSDYRVGYGYTF. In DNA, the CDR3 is TGTGCCACCAGTGACTACAGGGTAGGATATGGCTACACCTTC.

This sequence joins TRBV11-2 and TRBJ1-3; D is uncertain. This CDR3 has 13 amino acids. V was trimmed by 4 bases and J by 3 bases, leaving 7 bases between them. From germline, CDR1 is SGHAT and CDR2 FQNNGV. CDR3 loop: CASSSYSGNTIYF. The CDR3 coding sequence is TGTGCCAGCAGCTCGTACAGTGGAAACACCATATATTTT.

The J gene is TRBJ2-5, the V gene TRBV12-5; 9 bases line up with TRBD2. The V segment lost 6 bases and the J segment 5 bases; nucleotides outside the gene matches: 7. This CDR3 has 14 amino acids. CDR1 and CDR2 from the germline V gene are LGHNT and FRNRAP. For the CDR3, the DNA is TGTGCTAGTGGCTTAGCGGGAGTGGCTGAGACCCAGTACTTC. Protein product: CASGLAGVAETQYF.

The DNA for the CDR3 is TGTGCCAGCAGCCCCGGGCTAGCGGGAGGGCAGGCGACAGATACGCAGTATTTT. Translated, it gives CASSPGLAGGQATDTQYF. The chain has TRBV3-1 and TRBJ2-3; 12 bases are shared with TRBD2. CDR1 LGHDT and CDR2 YNNKEL come from the germline V gene (reference sequence). Trimming took 4 bases from V and 3 from J; bases not matched to a gene: 11. CDR3 length equals 18 residues.

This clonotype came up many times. CDR3 amino acids: CSARETDRSWPYEQYF. The CDR3 DNA reads TGCAGTGCTAGAGAGACCGACCGCTCCTGGCCCTACGAGCAGTACTTC. This rearrangement joins TRBV20-1 to TRBJ2-7; D call uncertain. The CDR3 is made up of 16 amino acids. Germline CDR1 is DFQATT and CDR2 is SNEGSKA (reference sequence). The V end was cut by 0 bases, the J end by 2 bases, with 17 bases between.

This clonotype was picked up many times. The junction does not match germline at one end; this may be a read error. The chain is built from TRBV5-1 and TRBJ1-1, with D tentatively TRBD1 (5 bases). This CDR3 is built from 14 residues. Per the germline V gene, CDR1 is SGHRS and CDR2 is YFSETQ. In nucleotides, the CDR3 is TGTGCCAGCAGTCCCGGGACCAGGAACACTGAAGCTTTCTTT. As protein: CASSPGTRNTEAFF.

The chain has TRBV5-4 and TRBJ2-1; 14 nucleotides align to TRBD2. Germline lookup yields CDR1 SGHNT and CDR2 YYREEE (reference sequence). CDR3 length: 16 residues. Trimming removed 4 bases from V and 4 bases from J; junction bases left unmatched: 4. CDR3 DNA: TGTGCCAGCAGCGGCGGGACTAGCGGGAGTTACAATGAGCAGTTCTTC. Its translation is CASSGGTSGSYNEQFF.

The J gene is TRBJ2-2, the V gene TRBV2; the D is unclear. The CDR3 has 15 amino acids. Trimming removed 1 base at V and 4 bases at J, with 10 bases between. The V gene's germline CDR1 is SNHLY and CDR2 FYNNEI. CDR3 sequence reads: CASSEGGVVTGELFF. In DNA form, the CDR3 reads TGTGCCAGCAGTGAAGGCGGAGTAGTCACCGGGGAGCTGTTTTTT.

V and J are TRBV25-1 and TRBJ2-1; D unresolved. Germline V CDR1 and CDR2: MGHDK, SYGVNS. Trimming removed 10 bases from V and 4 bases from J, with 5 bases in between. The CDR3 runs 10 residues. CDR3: CATAYNEQFF. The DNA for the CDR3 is TGTGCCACCGCGTACAATGAGCAGTTCTTC.

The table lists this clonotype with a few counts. The CDR3 region is CASSTRDRGLETQYF. The DNA of the CDR3 is TGTGCCAGCAGCACCCGGGACAGGGGGTTGGAGACCCAGTACTTC. The chain uses TRBV7-9 and TRBJ2-5; 11 bases match TRBD1. V gave up 5 bases and J gave up 5 bases; unmatched junction bases: 7. Germline lookup yields CDR1 SEHNR and CDR2 FQNEAQ (reference sequence). The CDR3 is 15 amino acids. The variable domain in full, completed from reference TRBV7-9 and TRBJ2-5, reads DTGVSQNPRHKITKRGQNVTFRCDPISEHNRLYWYRQTLGQGPEFLTYFQNEAQLEKSRLLSDRFSAERPKGSFSTLEIQRTEQGDSAMYLCASSTRDRGLETQYFGPGTRLLVL.

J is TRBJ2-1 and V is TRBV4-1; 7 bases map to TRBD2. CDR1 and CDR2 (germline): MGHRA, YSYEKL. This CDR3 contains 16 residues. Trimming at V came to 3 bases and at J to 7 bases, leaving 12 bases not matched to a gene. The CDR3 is CASSHPLRQGGNEQFF. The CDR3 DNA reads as TGCGCCAGCAGCCACCCTCTTCGTCAGGGAGGGAATGAGCAGTTCTTC.

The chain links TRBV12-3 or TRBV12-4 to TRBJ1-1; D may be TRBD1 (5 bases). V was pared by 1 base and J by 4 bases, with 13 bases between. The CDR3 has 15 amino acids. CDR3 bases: TGTGCCAGCAGTTTAGGAGGGCTGGGGGGCACTGAAGCTTTCTTT. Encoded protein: CASSLGGLGGTEAFF.

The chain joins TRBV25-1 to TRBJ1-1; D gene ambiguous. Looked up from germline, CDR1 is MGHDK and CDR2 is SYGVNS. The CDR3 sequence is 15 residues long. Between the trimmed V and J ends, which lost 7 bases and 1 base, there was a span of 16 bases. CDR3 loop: CASTSNRVRNTEAFF. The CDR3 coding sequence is TGTGCCAGCACTTCCAACAGAGTCAGGAACACTGAAGCTTTCTTT.

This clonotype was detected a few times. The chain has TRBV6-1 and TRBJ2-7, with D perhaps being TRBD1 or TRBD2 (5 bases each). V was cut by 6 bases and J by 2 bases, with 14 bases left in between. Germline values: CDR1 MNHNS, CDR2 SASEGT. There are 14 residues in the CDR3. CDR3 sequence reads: CASSPILGAYEQYF. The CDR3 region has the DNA TGTGCCAGCAGCCCAATTTTGGGGGCCTACGAGCAGTACTTC.

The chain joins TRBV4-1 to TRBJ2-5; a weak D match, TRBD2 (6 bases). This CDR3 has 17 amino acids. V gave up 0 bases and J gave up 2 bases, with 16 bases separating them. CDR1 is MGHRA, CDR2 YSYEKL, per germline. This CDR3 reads CASSQDRREAYQETQYF. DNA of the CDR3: TGCGCCAGCAGCCAAGATCGTAGGGAGGCCTATCAAGAGACCCAGTACTTC.

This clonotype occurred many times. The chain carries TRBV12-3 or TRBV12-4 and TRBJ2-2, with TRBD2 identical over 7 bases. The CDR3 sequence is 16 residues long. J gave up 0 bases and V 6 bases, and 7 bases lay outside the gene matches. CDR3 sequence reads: CASRGGGRPNTGELFF. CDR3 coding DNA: TGTGCCAGCAGGGGCGGGGGTAGGCCGAACACCGGGGAGCTGTTTTTT.

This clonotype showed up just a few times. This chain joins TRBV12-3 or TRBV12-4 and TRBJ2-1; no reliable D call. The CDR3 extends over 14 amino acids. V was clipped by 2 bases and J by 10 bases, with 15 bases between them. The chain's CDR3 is CASSLRFAVEEQFF. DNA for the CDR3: TGTGCCAGCAGTTTACGGTTCGCTGTTGAGGAGCAGTTCTTC.

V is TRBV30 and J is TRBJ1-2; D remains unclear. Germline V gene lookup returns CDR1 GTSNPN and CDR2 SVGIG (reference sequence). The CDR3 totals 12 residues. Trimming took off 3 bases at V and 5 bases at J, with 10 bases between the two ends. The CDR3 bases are TGTGCCTGGAGGAAAGGCTCTTATGGCTACACCTTC. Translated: CAWRKGSYGYTF.

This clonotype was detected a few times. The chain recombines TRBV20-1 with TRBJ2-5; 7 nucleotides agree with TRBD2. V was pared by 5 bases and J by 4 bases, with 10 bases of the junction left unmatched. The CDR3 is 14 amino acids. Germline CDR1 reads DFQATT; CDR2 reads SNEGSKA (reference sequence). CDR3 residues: CSAPRGLAAETQYF. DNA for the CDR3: TGCAGTGCTCCGAGGGGTCTAGCGGCAGAGACCCAGTACTTC.

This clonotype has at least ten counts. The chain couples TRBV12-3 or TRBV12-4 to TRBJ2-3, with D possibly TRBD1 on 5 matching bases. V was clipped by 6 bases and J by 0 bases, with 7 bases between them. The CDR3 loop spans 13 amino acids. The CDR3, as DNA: TGTGCCAGCAGCCACAGGAGCACAGATACGCAGTATTTT. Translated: CASSHRSTDTQYF.

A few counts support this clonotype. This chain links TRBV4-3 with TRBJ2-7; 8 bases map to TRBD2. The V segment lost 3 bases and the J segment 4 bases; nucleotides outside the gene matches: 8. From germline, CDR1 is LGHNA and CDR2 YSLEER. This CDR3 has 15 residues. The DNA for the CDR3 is TGCGCCAGCAGCCAGGGAATCGGGGGGGATTACGAGCAGTACTTC. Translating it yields CASSQGIGGDYEQYF.

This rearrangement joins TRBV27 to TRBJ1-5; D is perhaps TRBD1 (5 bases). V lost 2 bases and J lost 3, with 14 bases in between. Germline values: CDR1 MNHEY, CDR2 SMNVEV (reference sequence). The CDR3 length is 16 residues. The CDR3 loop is CASSLGGGGLNQPQHF. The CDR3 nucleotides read TGTGCCAGCAGTTTAGGGGGGGGAGGGCTCAATCAGCCCCAGCATTTT.

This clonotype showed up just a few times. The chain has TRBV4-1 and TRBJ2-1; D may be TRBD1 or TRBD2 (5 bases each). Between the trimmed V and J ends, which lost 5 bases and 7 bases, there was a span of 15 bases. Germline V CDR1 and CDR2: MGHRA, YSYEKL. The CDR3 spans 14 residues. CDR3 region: CASSVGVGENEQFF. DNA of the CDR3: TGCGCCAGCAGCGTTGGGGTGGGGGAAAATGAGCAGTTCTTC.

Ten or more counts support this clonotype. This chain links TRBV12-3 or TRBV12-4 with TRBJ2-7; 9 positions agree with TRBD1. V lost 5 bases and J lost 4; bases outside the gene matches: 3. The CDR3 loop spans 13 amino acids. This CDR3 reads CASSTGQGYEQYF. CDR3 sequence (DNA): TGTGCCAGCAGTACCGGACAGGGGTACGAGCAGTACTTC.